The rows below give T cell receptor beta chains drawn from one sample of a study of blood T cell repertoires in COVID-19. Clones were sequenced by immunoSEQ multiplex PCR, and TCRdb holds only the in-frame ones, with some missing. The data hold about 200,000 clones, with around 81% observed a single time. Sample: peripheral blood. Receptor source: a woman in her seventies with acute or convalescent COVID-19. The CDR3 runs from the conserved cysteine through the conserved F or W. Some rows mark clone size as missing; the rest say once, few, many or name a class of expanded clone.

abundance: .
j_gene: TRBJ2-7
v_gene: TRBV5-1
CDR3aa: CASSLEGQGLYEQYF

abundance: few
j_gene: TRBJ1-6
v_gene: TRBV5-1
CDR3aa: CASSLNPDNSPLHF

abundance: .
j_gene: TRBJ1-2
v_gene: TRBV6-5
CDR3aa: CASFGGRGGYTF

abundance: .
j_gene: TRBJ1-5
v_gene: TRBV2
CDR3aa: CASSETGSRQPQHF

abundance: .
j_gene: TRBJ2-4
v_gene: TRBV7-6
CDR3aa: CASSLGQGEGIAKNIQYF

abundance: .
j_gene: TRBJ2-1
v_gene: TRBV28
CDR3aa: CASSSASGGANEQFF

abundance: .
j_gene: TRBJ1-4
v_gene: TRBV7-9
CDR3aa: CASSTKGGGSNEKLFF

abundance: .
j_gene: TRBJ1-2
v_gene: TRBV5-4
CDR3aa: CASSLAGGQGSGYTF

abundance: .
j_gene: TRBJ2-7
v_gene: TRBV19
CDR3aa: CASSFAASYEQYF

abundance: .
j_gene: TRBJ2-5
v_gene: TRBV5-4
CDR3aa: CASSPGTGETQYF

abundance: .
j_gene: TRBJ2-3
v_gene: TRBV4-1
CDR3aa: CASSPGRLAPVRDTQYF

abundance: .
j_gene: TRBJ2-3
v_gene: TRBV5-1
CDR3aa: CASSPGLAGGWDTQYF

abundance: few
j_gene: TRBJ1-5
v_gene: TRBV5-6
CDR3aa: CASSLNRGRGQPQHF

abundance: .
j_gene: TRBJ1-1
v_gene: TRBV5-1
CDR3aa: CASSGISGFMNTEAFF

abundance: .
j_gene: TRBJ1-1
v_gene: TRBV6-5
CDR3aa: CASRTQGIRTEAFF

abundance: .
j_gene: TRBJ2-4
v_gene: TRBV12-3/TRBV12-4
CDR3aa: CASSTGRIQYF

abundance: .
j_gene: TRBJ2-3
v_gene: TRBV6-5
CDR3aa: CASSSGGGGADTQYF

abundance: .
j_gene: TRBJ2-7
v_gene: TRBV6-2/TRBV6-3
CDR3aa: CASSYSDRDNEQYF

abundance: .
j_gene: TRBJ2-1
v_gene: TRBV5-8
CDR3aa: CASSLWQGYNEQFF

abundance: .
j_gene: TRBJ2-3
v_gene: TRBV5-4
CDR3aa: CASSLDPQAGTQYF

abundance: .
j_gene: TRBJ2-3
v_gene: TRBV4-3
CDR3aa: CASSQAPSGTQYF

abundance: .
j_gene: TRBJ2-4
v_gene: TRBV7-8
CDR3aa: CASSRTSLDIQYF

abundance: .
j_gene: TRBJ2-5
v_gene: TRBV5-1
CDR3aa: CASSLVGQGYQETQYF

abundance: .
j_gene: TRBJ2-3
v_gene: TRBV3-1/TRBV3-2
CDR3aa: CASSPRTHTDTQYF

abundance: .
j_gene: TRBJ1-3
v_gene: TRBV29-1
CDR3aa: CSVSVGNTIYF

abundance: .
j_gene: TRBJ2-7
v_gene: TRBV20-1
CDR3aa: CSAVQGNEQYF

abundance: .
j_gene: TRBJ2-5
v_gene: TRBV2
CDR3aa: CASSANSLQETQYF

abundance: .
j_gene: TRBJ2-3
v_gene: TRBV5-5
CDR3aa: CASSLAGAGGPNTQYF

abundance: .
j_gene: TRBJ1-5
v_gene: TRBV25-1
CDR3aa: CASSVSAHGPQHF

abundance: .
j_gene: TRBJ2-6
v_gene: TRBV24-1
CDR3aa: CATSAGTGVSGANVLTF

abundance: few
j_gene: TRBJ2-2
v_gene: TRBV7-2
CDR3aa: CASSFAGANTGELFF

abundance: .
j_gene: TRBJ2-1
v_gene: TRBV5-4
CDR3aa: CASSSGGSYNEQFF

abundance: .
j_gene: TRBJ1-5
v_gene: TRBV2
CDR3aa: CASTGEVGQPQHF

abundance: once
j_gene: TRBJ2-7
v_gene: TRBV18
CDR3aa: CASSPPSGGSYEQYF

abundance: .
j_gene: TRBJ1-5
v_gene: TRBV6-2/TRBV6-3
CDR3aa: CASSPFSNQPQHF

abundance: .
j_gene: TRBJ1-5
v_gene: TRBV30
CDR3aa: CAWSASRNQPQHF

abundance: once
j_gene: TRBJ2-7
v_gene: TRBV2
CDR3aa: CASSRDRSAEQYF

abundance: .
j_gene: TRBJ1-1
v_gene: TRBV23-1
CDR3aa: CASGSDSSNTEAFF

abundance: .
j_gene: TRBJ2-1
v_gene: TRBV28
CDR3aa: CASSNRGLEQFF

abundance: .
j_gene: TRBJ2-7
v_gene: TRBV7-9
CDR3aa: CASSPQGALYEQYF

abundance: .
j_gene: TRBJ1-1
v_gene: TRBV27
CDR3aa: CASSRGQGNTEAFF

abundance: once
j_gene: TRBJ2-7
v_gene: TRBV28
CDR3aa: CASSLSHYEQYF

abundance: once
j_gene: TRBJ2-1
v_gene: TRBV3-1/TRBV3-2
CDR3aa: CASSQLGLIREQFF

abundance: few
j_gene: TRBJ2-3
v_gene: TRBV7-3
CDR3aa: CASSRGLAGGGTDTQYF

abundance: .
j_gene: TRBJ2-5
v_gene: TRBV14
CDR3aa: CASSQREDQYF

abundance: .
j_gene: TRBJ1-4
v_gene: TRBV19
CDR3aa: CASSKPPSSYRTANEKLFF

abundance: .
j_gene: TRBJ2-7
v_gene: TRBV7-4
CDR3aa: CASSPPIPTDRLLYEQYF

abundance: .
j_gene: TRBJ2-5
v_gene: TRBV18
CDR3aa: CASSPPGDQETQYF

abundance: .
j_gene: TRBJ2-3
v_gene: TRBV5-1
CDR3aa: CASSLSSQDGTQYF

abundance: .
j_gene: TRBJ1-1
v_gene: TRBV6-6
CDR3aa: CASSSTGGTEAFF

abundance: .
j_gene: TRBJ2-5
v_gene: TRBV19
CDR3aa: CASSGLQETQYF

abundance: once
j_gene: TRBJ2-5
v_gene: TRBV25-1
CDR3aa: CASKLSGQETQYF

abundance: .
j_gene: TRBJ1-2
v_gene: TRBV30
CDR3aa: CAWNGYRGGMLSGYTF

abundance: .
j_gene: TRBJ2-3
v_gene: TRBV13
CDR3aa: CASSHRERAGTDTQYF

abundance: .
j_gene: TRBJ2-4
v_gene: TRBV15
CDR3aa: CATTPRERRDIQYF

abundance: .
j_gene: TRBJ2-1
v_gene: TRBV6-1
CDR3aa: CASREQGTSSYNEQFF

abundance: once
j_gene: TRBJ1-1
v_gene: TRBV29-1
CDR3aa: CSVEAGMNTEAFF

abundance: .
j_gene: TRBJ1-1
v_gene: TRBV5-1
CDR3aa: CASSRDRGNSNTEAFF

abundance: .
j_gene: TRBJ2-4
v_gene: TRBV25-1
CDR3aa: CASSEDRGAKNIQYF